This TCR beta chain appears in the sequencing data of a study of OX40 agonist ivuxolimab in advanced cancers. Germline CDR1 is SGHDN and CDR2 is FVKESK. With 1 base removed from V and 3 bases from J, the gap between germline ends came to 7 bases. This CDR3 spans 14 amino acids. Study findings and constraints: CD4+ and CD8+ T cells in blood underwent clonal expansion by week 6 at 0.1 to 3.0 mg/kg. It was also the case that some nonresponders had low normalized T-cell clonal expansion.

Some clones are missing from TCRdb's copy, which holds only in-frame ones; the method was immunoSEQ multiplex PCR. The table records about 60,000 clones, more than 80% of them present only once. Worth noting for this clone: Its antigen remains unknown.

The chain couples TRBV14 to TRBJ2-1; unclear D gene. Sequenced here: CD4+ or CD8+ T cells sorted from blood, sampled in a trial of the OX40 agonist ivuxolimab. The source is an adult with an advanced solid tumor such as melanoma, head and neck, liver or kidney cancer. CDR3 region: CASSQVGHYNEQFF. CDR3 sequence (DNA): TGTGCCAGCAGCCAAGTGGGTCACTACAATGAGCAGTTCTTC.